Following are 6 T cell receptor delta chains from one sample sequenced in a study of gamma-delta chains in newborns, infants, children. TCRdb used CATT to re-call clones from the reads. The sample lists about 9,200 delta-chain clones, 20% to 25% occurring once. The sequencing sample was made of blood. The receptors derive from a child who was a newborn, infant or young child, either healthy, febrile or measles-vaccinated (not recorded which).

This clone was detected once. The V gene is given as TRDV2, and no J gene call is available. The CDR3 loop spans 10 amino acids. Germline assignment: CDR1 GEAIGNYY and CDR2 EKD. The CDR3: CACDTLGLFF. CDR3 nucleotide sequence: TGTGCCTGTGACACCCTCGGGCTCTTCTTT.

This clone was detected a few times. Other DNA sequences within the sample encode an identical CDR3. The rearrangement uses TRDV2 and TRDJ1, with 11 bases that match TRDD3. V lost 0 bases to trimming and J lost 0 bases; unmatched junction nucleotides: 14. Germline CDR1 is GEAIGNYY and CDR2 is EKD. This CDR3 region has 20 residues. CDR3 sequence (DNA): TGTGCCTGTGACACCGTGTTGATGTTGGGGGATACGGGGTACACCGATAAACTCATCTTT. Translating it yields CACDTVLMLGDTGYTDKLIF.

This chain connects TRDV2 to TRDJ1; 9 nucleotides align to TRDD3. V lost 2 bases, J lost 0 bases, and 9 bases stayed unmatched. From germline, CDR1 is GEAIGNYY and CDR2 EKD. This CDR3 has 17 amino acids. The CDR3 DNA follows: TGTGCCTGTGACAAAATTACTGGGGGACCGTACACCGATAAACTCATCTTT. It specifies CACDKITGGPYTDKLIF.

This clone was seen a few times. Other DNA sequences in this sample translate to the same CDR3. The chain recombines TRDV1 with TRDJ1, with 12 bases matching TRDD3. Looked up from germline, CDR1 is TSWWSYY and CDR2 is QGS. The trim removed 1 base at V and 2 bases at J, leaving 14 bases unmatched. The CDR3 runs to 20 residues. DNA of the CDR3: TGTGCTCTTGGGGAACGGCGCACCTTCCTACTGGGGGATACAACCGATAAACTCATCTTT. The encoded protein is CALGERRTFLLGDTTDKLIF.

The genes are TRDV2 and TRDJ1; the match to TRDD3 covers 7 bases. The CDR3 length is 21 residues. The ends lost 1 base at V and 3 bases at J; junction bases unmatched: 25. The germline CDR1 and CDR2 sequences are GEAIGNYY and EKD. Here the CDR3 reads CACDTVPLGALVQGNADKLIF. The CDR3 DNA reads as TGTGCCTGTGACACGGTTCCGCTGGGGGCCCTCGTCCAGGGCAACGCCGATAAACTCATCTTT.

By proportion, this clone is medium-sized. V is TRDV2 and J is TRDJ1, with 13 bases identical to TRDD3. V trimming: 0 bases; J trimming: 2 bases; junction bases outside the gene matches: 11. Germline V gene lookup returns CDR1 GEAIGNYY and CDR2 EKD. The length of the CDR3 is 19 residues. In DNA, the CDR3 is TGTGCCTGTGACACCCTACTGGGGGATACGCGGGAAGTAACCGATAAACTCATCTTT. It specifies CACDTLLGDTREVTDKLIF.